Sequencing of this T cell receptor (beta chain) was carried out in a study of metastatic and nonmetastatic thyroid tumors (dated by TCRdb to the early 2020s). Regarding the complete study: Repertoires were compared across peripheral blood and tumor or nodule tissue samples from malignant and benign thyroid patients. What the research found in general, with its limitations: TCR beta diversity was reported as significantly higher in malignant tumors than in benign nodules, in both blood and tumor samples.

Reading the germline V gene (reference sequence) gives CDR1 SGHKS and CDR2 YYEKEE. Taken from cysteine to phenylalanine, the CDR3 has 16 residues. Only the CDR3 DNA is retained, 48 bases long and in frame from the first base. V lost 2 bases and J lost 3 bases; the stretch between them is 15 bases long. Preparation of the library involved PCR. Data came from an Illumina HiSeq 4000. High-throughput sequencing was used to profile the CDR3 region of the TCR beta-chain in every patient. The paper's data handling went like this. CDR3 differences across clinicopathological groups were used to build a classifier for discriminating distant-metastatic papillary thyroid cancer patients. The Shannon index was used to assess repertoire diversity, and the Morisita-Horn index was used to assess tumor-blood repertoire similarity. TCRdb reprocessing: public reads trimmed at Q25 with fastp, clones called with MiXCR, in-frame beta chains kept. None of the V and J calls come from the authors' own analysis; TCRdb made them. The sample data list under 20,000 clones, and about 25% of these were observed just once. The ten most abundant clones make up 10% to 11% of the sample.

No treatment had been received by any patient before thyroid surgery. Using T-cell receptor beta sequencing, the researchers looked back retrospectively at clinical samples from patients, gathered between about 2011 and 2019. This clone was seen repeatedly, ten times or more. Its binding antigen is unknown. No base quality values were provided; no much bigger clone lies one nucleotide off. This chain is built from TRBV5-5 and TRBJ1-5; no confident D gene assignment can be made. Sequenced: blood. This TCR derives from a male donor with papillary thyroid cancer or a benign thyroid nodule (not recorded which). Some clones in this sample may be carry-over from other donors' samples. CDR3 protein: CASSLVGQDPNQPQHF. The sequenced DNA: TGTGCCAGCAGCTTAGTCGGGCAGGACCCCAATCAGCCCCAGCATTTT.